These T cell receptor beta chains were read from a single sample in a study of B cell selection in AIRE deficiency. Measured with immunoSEQ multiplex PCR; TCRdb has only the in-frame clones, and not every one. The sample lists about 21,000 clones, approximately 94% occurring once. The sequencing input was Tregs sorted from PBMCs. All receptors derive from a human donor with AIRE deficiency. CDR3s include the opening cysteine and the closing phenylalanine or tryptophan. D genes are given only for firm matches. Not every row has a clone size; where given, it reads once, few, many or a size class.

.	.	TRBV27	TRBJ1-2	CASSLRRGPLYGYTF	TGTGCCAGCAGTTTACGAAGGGGTCCACTATATGGCTACACCTTC
TRBD1	.	TRBV25-1	TRBJ1-2	CASSIGTGTFGYTF	TGTGCCAGCAGTATTGGGACAGGGACCTTCGGCTACACCTTC
.	.	TRBV6-5	TRBJ2-7	CASSYLWEQYF	TGTGCCAGCAGTTACTTGTGGGAGCAGTACTTC
.	.	TRBV1	TRBJ1-2	CTIGGGSSYGYTF	TGCACCATAGGGGGGGGTTCGAGCTATGGCTACACCTTC
.	.	TRBV30	TRBJ1-4	CAGGPGWGEKLFF	TGTGCCGGGGGGCCAGGCTGGGGTGAAAAACTGTTTTTT
.	.	TRBV15	TRBJ2-1	CATSRDRNNNEQFF	TGTGCCACCAGCAGAGATCGAAACAACAATGAGCAGTTCTTC
TRBD1	.	TRBV7-9	TRBJ2-2	CASTLSGTGGTGELFF	TGTGCCAGCACCCTTTCCGGGACAGGGGGCACCGGGGAGCTGTTTTTT
.	.	TRBV7-6	TRBJ2-1	CASSFTVYNEQFF	TGTGCCAGCAGCTTCACAGTTTACAATGAGCAGTTCTTC
.	.	TRBV19	TRBJ2-1	CASSIRGHIYNEQFF	TGTGCCAGTAGTATTAGGGGACATATTTACAATGAGCAGTTCTTC
.	.	TRBV4-3	TRBJ1-4	CASSYNVGLNEKLFF	TGCGCCAGCAGTTATAACGTAGGCCTTAATGAAAAACTGTTTTTT
.	once	TRBV10-3	TRBJ2-6	CAISAHSGANVLTF	TGTGCCATCAGTGCACACTCTGGGGCCAACGTCCTGACTTTC
.	.	TRBV9	TRBJ2-7	CASSPRAGTYEQYF	TGTGCCAGCAGCCCCCGTGCGGGGACATACGAGCAGTACTTC
.	.	TRBV2	TRBJ2-6	CASARDYAGANVLTF	TGTGCCAGCGCACGGGATTATGCTGGGGCCAACGTCCTGACTTTC
.	.	TRBV28	TRBJ2-5	CASSPWGGPQETQYF	TGTGCCAGCAGTCCGTGGGGGGGGCCCCAAGAGACCCAGTACTTC
.	.	TRBV4-2	TRBJ2-5	CASSHTDHKETQYF	TGTGCCAGCAGCCACACGGACCATAAAGAGACCCAGTACTTC
.	.	TRBV7-6	TRBJ1-5	CASSLGPGAGQPQHF	TGTGCCAGCAGCTTAGGACCGGGGGCGGGTCAGCCCCAGCATTTT
.	.	TRBV7-2	TRBJ1-1	CASSLAGTEAFF	TGTGCCAGCAGCTTAGCGGGCACTGAAGCTTTCTTT
TRBD2	.	TRBV9	TRBJ2-2	CASRGRAGTNTGELFF	TGTGCCAGCAGGGGCCGAGCGGGAACAAACACCGGGGAGCTGTTTTTT
.	.	TRBV7-9	TRBJ2-7	CASSLVKGGEQYF	TGTGCCAGCAGCTTAGTGAAAGGGGGCGAGCAGTACTTC
.	.	TRBV27	TRBJ1-5	CASGSLGNQPQHF	TGTGCCAGCGGGTCTCTTGGGAATCAGCCCCAGCATTTT
TRBD2	once	TRBV10-3	TRBJ2-3	CAISEGSGANTQYF	TGTGCCATCAGTGAGGGAAGCGGGGCAAATACGCAGTATTTT
TRBD2	.	TRBV9	TRBJ2-1	CASSDVLAGRNEQFF	TGTGCCAGCAGCGATGTACTAGCGGGACGCAATGAGCAGTTCTTC
TRBD1	.	TRBV29-1	TRBJ2-5	CSAVQGSRETQYF	TGCAGCGCAGTACAGGGGAGTAGGGAGACCCAGTACTTC
TRBD2	.	TRBV5-6	TRBJ2-1	CASSSSGNEQFF	TGTGCCAGCAGCTCTAGCGGAAATGAGCAGTTCTTC
.	.	TRBV7-2	TRBJ1-6	CASSPPGVDNSPLHF	TGTGCCAGCAGCCCCCCTGGAGTAGACAATTCACCCCTCCACTTT